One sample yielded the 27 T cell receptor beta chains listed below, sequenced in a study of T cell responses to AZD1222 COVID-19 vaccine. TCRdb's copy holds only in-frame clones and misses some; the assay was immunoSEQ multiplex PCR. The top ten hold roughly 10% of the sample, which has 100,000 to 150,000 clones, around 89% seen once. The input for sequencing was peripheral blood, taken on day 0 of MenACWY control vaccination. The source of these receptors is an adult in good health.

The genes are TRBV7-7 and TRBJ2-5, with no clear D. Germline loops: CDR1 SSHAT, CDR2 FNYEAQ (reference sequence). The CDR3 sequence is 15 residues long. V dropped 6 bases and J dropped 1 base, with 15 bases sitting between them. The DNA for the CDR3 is TGTGCCAGCAGTGGAGCTGCGAGTGGCCAAGAGACCCAGTACTTC. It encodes CASSGAASGQETQYF.

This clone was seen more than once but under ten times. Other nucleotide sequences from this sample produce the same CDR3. The CDR3 sequence: CASSVDGGRNSPLHF. The CDR3, as DNA: TGTGCCAGCAGCGTAGACGGCGGGCGTAATTCACCCCTCCACTTT. The chain employs TRBV9 and TRBJ1-6; D is undetermined. Germline CDR1 reads SGDLS; CDR2 reads YYNGEE. This CDR3 contains 15 residues. V shed 0 bases and J shed 6 bases, with 10 bases lying between them.

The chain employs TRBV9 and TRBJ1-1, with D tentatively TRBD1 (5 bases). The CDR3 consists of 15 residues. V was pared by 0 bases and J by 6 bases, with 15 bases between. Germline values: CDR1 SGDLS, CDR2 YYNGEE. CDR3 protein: CASSVDQAGRAEAFF. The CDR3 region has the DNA TGTGCCAGCAGCGTAGATCAGGCAGGGAGGGCTGAAGCTTTCTTT.

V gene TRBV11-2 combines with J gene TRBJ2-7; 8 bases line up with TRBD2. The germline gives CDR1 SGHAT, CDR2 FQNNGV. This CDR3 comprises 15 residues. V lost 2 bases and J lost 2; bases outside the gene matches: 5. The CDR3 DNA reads TGTGCCAGCAGCTTAACGGCGGGAGGACCCTACGAGCAGTACTTC. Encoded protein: CASSLTAGGPYEQYF.

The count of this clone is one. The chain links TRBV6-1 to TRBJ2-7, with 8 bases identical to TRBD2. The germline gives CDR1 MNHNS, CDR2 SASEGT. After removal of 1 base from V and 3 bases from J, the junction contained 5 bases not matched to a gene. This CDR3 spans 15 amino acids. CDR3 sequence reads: CASSEEGGRFYEQYF. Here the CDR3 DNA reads TGTGCCAGCAGTGAAGAGGGCGGGAGGTTCTACGAGCAGTACTTC.

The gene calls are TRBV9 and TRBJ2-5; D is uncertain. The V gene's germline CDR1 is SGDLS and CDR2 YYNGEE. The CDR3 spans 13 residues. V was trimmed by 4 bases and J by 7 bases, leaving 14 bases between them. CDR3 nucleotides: TGTGCCAGCAGCCCTCCCGGGTCAGGGACCCAGTACTTC. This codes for CASSPPGSGTQYF.

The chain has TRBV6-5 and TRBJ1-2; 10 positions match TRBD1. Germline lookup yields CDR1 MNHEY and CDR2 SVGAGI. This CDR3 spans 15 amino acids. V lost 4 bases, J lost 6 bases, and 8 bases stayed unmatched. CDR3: CASSFRQGAVHGYTF. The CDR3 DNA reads TGTGCCAGCAGTTTTCGACAGGGGGCCGTTCATGGCTACACCTTC.

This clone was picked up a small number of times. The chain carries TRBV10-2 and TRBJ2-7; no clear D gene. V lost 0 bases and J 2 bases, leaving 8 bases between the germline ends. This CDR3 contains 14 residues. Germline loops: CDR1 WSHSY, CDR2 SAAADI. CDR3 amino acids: CASSESAPPYEQYF. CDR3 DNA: TGCGCCAGCAGTGAGTCCGCCCCCCCCTACGAGCAGTACTTC.

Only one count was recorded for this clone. This CDR3 is CASSQPQTSGNEQFF. The CDR3 nucleotides are TGTGCCAGCAGCCAACCTCAGACTAGCGGAAATGAGCAGTTCTTC. The genes are TRBV7-2 and TRBJ2-1, with TRBD2 matching 9 bases. V gave up 5 bases and J gave up 7 bases; unmatched junction bases: 9. Germline values: CDR1 SGHTA, CDR2 FQGNSA. The CDR3 has 15 residues.

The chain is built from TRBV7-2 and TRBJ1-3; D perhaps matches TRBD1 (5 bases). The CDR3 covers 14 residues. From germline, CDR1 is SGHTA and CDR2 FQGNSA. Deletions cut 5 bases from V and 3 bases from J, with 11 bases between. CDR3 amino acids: CASSTYGGGNTIYF. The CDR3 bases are TGTGCCAGCAGCACCTACGGGGGTGGAAACACCATATATTTT.

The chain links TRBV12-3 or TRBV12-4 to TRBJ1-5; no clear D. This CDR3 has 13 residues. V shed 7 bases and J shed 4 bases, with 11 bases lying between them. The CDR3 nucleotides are TGTGCCAGCACCCTCAGTCATAATCAGCCCCAGCATTTT. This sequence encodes CASTLSHNQPQHF.

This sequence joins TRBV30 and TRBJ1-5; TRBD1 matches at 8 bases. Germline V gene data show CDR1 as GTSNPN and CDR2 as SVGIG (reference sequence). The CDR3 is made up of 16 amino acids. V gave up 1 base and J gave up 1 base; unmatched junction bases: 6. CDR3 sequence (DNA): TGTGCCTGGAGTGCCCGGACAGGGCAAAGCAATCAGCCCCAGCATTTT. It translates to CAWSARTGQSNQPQHF. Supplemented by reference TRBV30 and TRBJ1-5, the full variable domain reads SQTIHQWPATLVQPVGSPLSLECTVEGTSNPNLYWYRQAAGRGLQLLFYSVGIGQISSEVPQNLSASRPQDRQFILSSKKLLLSDSGFYLCAWSARTGQSNQPQHFGDGTRLSIL.

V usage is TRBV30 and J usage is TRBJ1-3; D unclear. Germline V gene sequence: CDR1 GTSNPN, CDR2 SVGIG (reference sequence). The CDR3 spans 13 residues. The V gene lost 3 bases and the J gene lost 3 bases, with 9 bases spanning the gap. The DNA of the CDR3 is TGTGCCTGGAGCGTTACTGGTGGAAACACCATATATTTT. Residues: CAWSVTGGNTIYF.

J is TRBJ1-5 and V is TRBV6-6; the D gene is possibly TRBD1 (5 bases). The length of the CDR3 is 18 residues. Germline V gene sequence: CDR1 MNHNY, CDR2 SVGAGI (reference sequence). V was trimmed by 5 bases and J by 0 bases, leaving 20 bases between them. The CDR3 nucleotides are TGTGCCAGCAGTCCATATCAAGGGAGGGGCAATAGCAATCAGCCCCAGCATTTT. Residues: CASSPYQGRGNSNQPQHF.

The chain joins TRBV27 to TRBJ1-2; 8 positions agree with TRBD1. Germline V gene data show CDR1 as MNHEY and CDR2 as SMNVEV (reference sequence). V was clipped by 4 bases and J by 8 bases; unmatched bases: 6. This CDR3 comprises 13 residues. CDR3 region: CASSSQGALGYTF. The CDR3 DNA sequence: TGTGCCAGCAGTTCCCAGGGGGCGCTCGGCTACACCTTC.

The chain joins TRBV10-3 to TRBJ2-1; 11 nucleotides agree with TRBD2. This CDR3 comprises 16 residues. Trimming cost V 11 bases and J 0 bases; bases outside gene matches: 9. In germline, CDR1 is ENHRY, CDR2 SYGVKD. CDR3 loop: CASGTSGRSSYNEQFF. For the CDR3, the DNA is TGTGCCTCCGGGACTAGCGGACGAAGCTCCTACAATGAGCAGTTCTTC.

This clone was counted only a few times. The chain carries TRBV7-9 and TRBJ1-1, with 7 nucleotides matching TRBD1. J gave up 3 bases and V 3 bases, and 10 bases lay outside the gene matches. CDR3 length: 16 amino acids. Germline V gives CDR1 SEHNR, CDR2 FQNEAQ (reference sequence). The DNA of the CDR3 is TGTGCCAGCAGCTTTTCAGGGGGAGTAGGAGACACTGAAGCTTTCTTT. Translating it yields CASSFSGGVGDTEAFF.

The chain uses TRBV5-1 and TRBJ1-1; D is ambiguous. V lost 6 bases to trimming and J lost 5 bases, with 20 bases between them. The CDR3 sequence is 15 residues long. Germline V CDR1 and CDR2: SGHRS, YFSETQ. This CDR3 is CASKSELSAGTEAFF. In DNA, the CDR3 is TGCGCCAGCAAGTCAGAGCTCAGTGCGGGAACTGAAGCTTTCTTT.

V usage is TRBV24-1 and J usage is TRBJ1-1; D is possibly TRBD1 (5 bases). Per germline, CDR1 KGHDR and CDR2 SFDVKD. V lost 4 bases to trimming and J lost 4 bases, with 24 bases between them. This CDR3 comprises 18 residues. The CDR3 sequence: CATSDPVCGGRRGTEAFF. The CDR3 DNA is TGTGCCACCAGTGACCCCGTTTGTGGGGGTCGAAGAGGCACTGAAGCTTTCTTT.

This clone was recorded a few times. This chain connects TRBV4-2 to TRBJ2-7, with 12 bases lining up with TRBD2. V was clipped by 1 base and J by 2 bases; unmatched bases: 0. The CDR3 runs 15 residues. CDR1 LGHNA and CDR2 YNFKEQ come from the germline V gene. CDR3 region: CASSQGTSGTYEQYF. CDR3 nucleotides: TGTGCCAGCAGCCAAGGGACTAGCGGGACCTACGAGCAGTACTTC.

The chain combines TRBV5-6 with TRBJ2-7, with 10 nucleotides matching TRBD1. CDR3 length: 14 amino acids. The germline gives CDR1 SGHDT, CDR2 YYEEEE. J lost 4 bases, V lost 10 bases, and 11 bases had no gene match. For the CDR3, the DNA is TGTGCCTCCGCGGGGGACAGGGGTTTTTACGAGCAGTACTTC. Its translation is CASAGDRGFYEQYF.

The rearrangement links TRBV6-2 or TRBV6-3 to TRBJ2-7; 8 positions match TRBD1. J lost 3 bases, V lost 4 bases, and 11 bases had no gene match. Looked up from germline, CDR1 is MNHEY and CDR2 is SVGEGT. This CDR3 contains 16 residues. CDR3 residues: CASSFRRDRSLYEQYF. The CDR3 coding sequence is TGTGCCAGCAGTTTCAGGCGGGACAGGTCCCTCTACGAGCAGTACTTC.

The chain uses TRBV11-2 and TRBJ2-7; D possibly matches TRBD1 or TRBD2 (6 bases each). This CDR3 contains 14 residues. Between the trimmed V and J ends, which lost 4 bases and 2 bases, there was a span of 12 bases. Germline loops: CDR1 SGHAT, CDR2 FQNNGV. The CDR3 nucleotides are TGTGCCAGCAGCTGGAGGGACAAGACCTACGAGCAGTACTTC. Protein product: CASSWRDKTYEQYF. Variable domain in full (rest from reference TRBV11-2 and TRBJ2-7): EAGVAQSPRYKIIEKRQSVAFWCNPISGHATLYWYQQILGQGPKLLIQFQNNGVVDDSQLPKDRFSAERLKGVDSTLKIQPAKLEDSAVYLCASSWRDKTYEQYFGPGTRLTVT.

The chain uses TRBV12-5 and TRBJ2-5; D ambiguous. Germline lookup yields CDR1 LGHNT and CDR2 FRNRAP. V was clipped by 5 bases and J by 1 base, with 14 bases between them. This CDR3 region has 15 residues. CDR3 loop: CASGPGFTPQETQYF. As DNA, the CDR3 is TGTGCTAGTGGTCCTGGGTTTACACCCCAAGAGACCCAGTACTTC.

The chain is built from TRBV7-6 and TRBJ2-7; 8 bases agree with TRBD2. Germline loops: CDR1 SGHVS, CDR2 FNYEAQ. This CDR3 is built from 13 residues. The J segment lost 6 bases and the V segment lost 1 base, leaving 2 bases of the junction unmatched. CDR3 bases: TGTGCCAGCAGCTTAGAAGCGGGAGTCGAGCAGTACTTC. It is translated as CASSLEAGVEQYF.

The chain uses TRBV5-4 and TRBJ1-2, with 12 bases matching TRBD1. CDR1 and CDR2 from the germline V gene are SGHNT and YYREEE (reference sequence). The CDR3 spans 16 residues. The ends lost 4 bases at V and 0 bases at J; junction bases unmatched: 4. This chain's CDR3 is CASSPGQGASNYGYTF. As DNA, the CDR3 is TGTGCCAGCAGCCCGGGACAGGGGGCATCTAACTATGGCTACACCTTC.

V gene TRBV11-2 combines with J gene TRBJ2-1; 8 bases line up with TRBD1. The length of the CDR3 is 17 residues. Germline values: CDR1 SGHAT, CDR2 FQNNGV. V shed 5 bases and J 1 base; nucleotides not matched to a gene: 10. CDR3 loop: CASSLNPQGASYNEQFF. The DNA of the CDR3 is TGTGCCAGCAGCCTAAACCCTCAGGGGGCTTCCTACAATGAGCAGTTCTTC.